Listed below are T cell receptor beta chains from one sample, sequenced in a study of T cells after posttransplantation cyclophosphamide. Only in-frame clones appear in the TCRdb table, and some are missing; sequencing was by immunoSEQ multiplex PCR. The data hold about 15,000 clones, with 92% observed a single time. The sequenced sample was CD4+ T cells sorted from blood, obtained after allogeneic stem cell transplant with posttransplant cyclophosphamide. The receptors come from a male patient aged 55 to 69 who received an allogeneic stem cell transplant from a related donor and was CMV-positive. Some T cells may originate from the graft donor. Both conserved end residues are part of each CDR3. Each record gives: J gene, V gene, clone size, CDR3 protein. A row's size may be missing; if present it is once, few, many or a size class.

TRBJ1-1 | TRBV5-4 | NA | CASSPSGTGSTEAFF
TRBJ1-2 | TRBV5-1 | NA | CASNSGPPSNYGYTF
TRBJ2-7 | TRBV21-1 | NA | CASSKAGGGEQYF
TRBJ1-1 | TRBV5-1 | NA | CASSSDSMNTEAFF
NA | TRBV10-3 | NA | CAISEWTVSDEQYF
TRBJ2-5 | TRBV13 | NA | CASSLGAGVIQETQYF
TRBJ1-4 | TRBV7-6 | NA | CASSSPPGTGNEKLFF
TRBJ2-7 | TRBV19 | once | CASSVNSGGRSEQYF
TRBJ2-5 | TRBV6-6 | NA | CASKLDRGRETQYF
TRBJ2-7 | TRBV14 | NA | CASSQGARTGWEEQYF
TRBJ1-1 | TRBV6-5 | NA | CASSITGKNTEAFF
TRBJ2-2 | TRBV5-1 | NA | CASSLAGGGIDTGELFF
TRBJ1-1 | TRBV7-9 | NA | CASSSRTVFTEAFF
TRBJ1-1 | TRBV7-2 | NA | CASSLSWVRAEAFF
TRBJ2-2 | TRBV5-6 | NA | CASSWAGRSETGELFF
TRBJ1-1 | TRBV7-9 | once | CASSLNSGGGLNTEAFF
TRBJ2-7 | TRBV18 | NA | CASSPTSGGAHEQYF
TRBJ2-2 | TRBV10-3 | NA | CAISLAGGTNTGELLF
TRBJ1-1 | TRBV7-9 | NA | CASSLTGNPKAFF
TRBJ2-5 | TRBV6-5 | NA | CASSYSRETQYF
TRBJ1-2 | TRBV10-3 | NA | CAISATGGGYGYTF
TRBJ1-6 | TRBV19 | NA | CASSISSYNSPLHF
TRBJ1-1 | TRBV18 | NA | CASSPIFMAGEGKENTEAFF
TRBJ2-3 | TRBV5-5 | NA | CASSLASGGALVNTQYF
TRBJ1-1 | TRBV7-8 | NA | CASSLATGRAFF
TRBJ1-2 | TRBV6-5 | NA | CASSDRENYGYTF
TRBJ1-2 | TRBV28 | NA | CASSPPPTGDYGYTF
TRBJ1-2 | TRBV9 | once | CASSVATRGGRSGYTF
TRBJ1-1 | TRBV19 | once | CASRPTGSGTEAFF
TRBJ1-2 | TRBV16 | NA | CASSRDRGYGYTF
TRBJ1-4 | TRBV6-5 | NA | CASSPREGGEKLFF
TRBJ2-5 | TRBV19 | once | CASSLTSGPSETQYF
TRBJ2-2 | TRBV6-6 | once | CASSFSGVGTGELFF
TRBJ2-7 | TRBV11-2 | NA | CASSLEVAGKYF
TRBJ1-1 | TRBV4-3 | NA | CASSQVGRGTEAFF
TRBJ2-7 | TRBV27 | NA | CASSHTSGGSPSYEQYF